Listed here are 13 T cell receptor beta chains from one sample, sequenced in a study of blood T cell repertoires in COVID-19 (TCRdb year 2020). Library prep was done by the immunoSEQ multiplex PCR assay. TCRdb took over this immuneACCESS table, retaining in-frame rearrangements with V and J assigned. Such tables are incomplete; in checked studies, under half of the missing clones stem from an unresolved V gene, and the remainder is unexplained. Present in this sample are 250,000 to 300,000 clones, 82% of which were seen just once. Clones ranked in the top ten supply about 3% of the sample. The sample comprised peripheral blood. These receptors all stem from a woman between 18 and 29 years old with acute or convalescent COVID-19.

As DNA, the CDR3 is TGTGCCAGTAGTTCAGGGGTCTCCTACGAGCAGTACTTC. Encoded protein: CASSSGVSYEQYF. The V gene is TRBV19, the J gene TRBJ2-7; weak D call: TRBD1 (6 bases). Per the germline V gene, CDR1 is LNHDA and CDR2 is SQIVND (reference sequence). The CDR3 is 13 residues long. V lost 5 bases and J lost 0, with 8 bases in between. Combining the CDR3 with reference TRBV19 and TRBJ2-7 gives the whole variable domain DGGITQSPKYLFRKEGQNVTLSCEQNLNHDAMYWYRQDPGQGLRLIYYSQIVNDFQKGDIAEGYSVSREKKESFPLTVTSAQKNPTAFYLCASSSGVSYEQYFGPGTRLTVT.

The J gene is TRBJ2-5, the V gene TRBV19, with 7 bases identical to TRBD1. The CDR3 loop spans 13 amino acids. CDR1 LNHDA and CDR2 SQIVND come from the germline V gene (reference sequence). V shed 5 bases and J 4 bases; nucleotides not matched to a gene: 4. The CDR3 loop is CASSSQGLETQYF. In nucleotides, the CDR3 is TGTGCCAGTAGTTCACAGGGGTTAGAGACCCAGTACTTC. The variable domain in full, completed from reference TRBV19 and TRBJ2-5, reads DGGITQSPKYLFRKEGQNVTLSCEQNLNHDAMYWYRQDPGQGLRLIYYSQIVNDFQKGDIAEGYSVSREKKESFPLTVTSAQKNPTAFYLCASSSQGLETQYFGPGTRLLVL.

Only a few counts were recorded for this clone. This chain links TRBV6-2 or TRBV6-3 with TRBJ1-1; maybe TRBD1 (6 bases). CDR1 is MNHEY, CDR2 SVGEGT, per germline. Trimming removed 4 bases from V and 7 bases from J, with 13 bases in between. The CDR3 totals 13 residues. The CDR3 bases are TGTGCCAGCAGTTCCCCCGGACAGTTTGAAGCTTTCTTT. Translation: CASSSPGQFEAFF.

The J gene is TRBJ2-2, the V gene TRBV6-5; D gene unclear. Germline CDR1 and CDR2: MNHEY and SVGAGI. Trimming removed 1 base from V and 0 bases from J, with 9 bases in between. The CDR3 runs to 16 residues. CDR3 in DNA: TGTGCCAGCAGTTACTTTGCGAACCCGAACACCGGGGAGCTGTTTTTT. Translating it yields CASSYFANPNTGELFF.

The V and J genes are TRBV19 and TRBJ2-7; 10 bases agree with TRBD1. This CDR3 contains 14 residues. Germline V gives CDR1 LNHDA, CDR2 SQIVND (reference sequence). Trimming took 6 bases from V and 2 from J; bases not matched to a gene: 4. The CDR3 region has the DNA TGTGCCAGTAGGCCCGGACAGGGGGCCTACGAGCAGTACTTC. Its translation is CASRPGQGAYEQYF. Filled out from reference TRBV19 and TRBJ2-7, the complete variable domain reads DGGITQSPKYLFRKEGQNVTLSCEQNLNHDAMYWYRQDPGQGLRLIYYSQIVNDFQKGDIAEGYSVSREKKESFPLTVTSAQKNPTAFYLCASRPGQGAYEQYFGPGTRLTVT.

J is TRBJ2-2 and V is TRBV7-3, with a tentative D call TRBD2 (5 bases). Germline CDR1 and CDR2: SGHTA and FQGTGA. Trimming cost V 6 bases and J 4 bases, with 9 bases left between them. This CDR3 contains 13 residues. Here the CDR3 DNA reads TGTGCCAGCAGTCCAGCGGTCACCGGGGAGCTGTTTTTT. Translation: CASSPAVTGELFF.

V usage is TRBV4-3 and J usage is TRBJ2-5; TRBD1 is a possible D gene (6 bases). The CDR3 spans 17 residues. Trimming took off 2 bases at V and 5 bases at J, with 21 bases between the two ends. Germline V lookup: CDR1 LGHNA, CDR2 YSLEER. The CDR3 DNA follows: TGCGCCAGCAGCCAAAACCCCCAGAACAGGGTGTCGGAGACCCAGTACTTC. As protein: CASSQNPQNRVSETQYF.

This clone appeared a single time. V gene TRBV13 combines with J gene TRBJ2-5; 7 nucleotides match TRBD1. The CDR3 runs 16 residues. CDR1 and CDR2 (germline): PRHDT, FYEKMQ (reference sequence). The J segment lost 6 bases and the V segment lost 1 base, leaving 11 bases of the junction unmatched. The CDR3, as DNA: TGTGCCAGCAGCTTAGACGGAACGACAGGGTTTAAGACCCAGTACTTC. Protein sequence: CASSLDGTTGFKTQYF.

V is TRBV4-2 and J is TRBJ1-4; D gene ambiguous. This CDR3 is 14 amino acids long. Trimming shortened V by 4 bases and J by 8 bases, and 14 bases separated the two germline ends. The germline gives CDR1 LGHNA, CDR2 YNFKEQ. For the CDR3, the DNA is TGTGCCAGCAGCCCTGCGGGGTTACGGGAAAAACTGTTTTTT. Protein: CASSPAGLREKLFF.

This chain connects TRBV3-1 (or the pseudogene TRBV3-2) to TRBJ2-4, with 7 bases fitting TRBD2. J lost 9 bases, V lost 4 bases, and 15 bases had no gene match. The CDR3 covers 16 residues. Germline CDR1 is LGHDT and CDR2 is YNNKEL (reference sequence). The CDR3 DNA reads as TGTGCCAGCAGCCCCGGACTAGTGGGCTCGGGGGGCATTCAGTACTTC. Residues: CASSPGLVGSGGIQYF.

This clone was observed a handful of times. The V call is TRBV7-2, the J call TRBJ1-2; D is unresolved. Looked up from germline, CDR1 is SGHTA and CDR2 is FQGNSA. V dropped 5 bases and J dropped 4 bases, with 20 bases sitting between them. The CDR3 has 16 amino acids. In DNA form, the CDR3 reads TGTGCCAGCAGCCCCCAAGGCGCGGGGAGAGGCTATGGCTACACCTTC. The encoded protein is CASSPQGAGRGYGYTF.

This chain connects TRBV18 to TRBJ2-5; D possibly corresponds to TRBD2 (5 bases). Between the trimmed V and J ends, which lost 7 bases and 4 bases, there was a span of 16 bases. Per germline, CDR1 KGHSH and CDR2 LQKENI. This CDR3 is built from 14 residues. The CDR3 loop reads CASFLRPGLETQYF. The CDR3 DNA reads as TGTGCCAGCTTCCTCCGACCGGGGTTAGAGACCCAGTACTTC.

V usage is TRBV7-6 and J usage is TRBJ2-1, with 9 bases that match TRBD2. Germline CDR1 SGHVS, CDR2 FNYEAQ. The CDR3 runs to 20 residues. J lost 4 bases, V lost 5 bases, and 21 bases had no gene match. The CDR3 DNA sequence: TGTGCCAGCAGCAAAGATGGTTCTGCCGTAGCGGGAGCAACTTACAATGAGCAGTTCTTC. It is translated as CASSKDGSAVAGATYNEQFF.